The 24 T cell receptor beta chains below come from one sample, sequenced in a study of blood T cell repertoires in COVID-19. The protocol was immunoSEQ multiplex PCR, while the TCRdb copy is restricted to in-frame clones and leaves out a portion. The sample shows about 69,000 clones, 60% to 80% of them seen only once. The sample was peripheral blood. Source of these receptors: a man aged 60-69 years with acute or convalescent COVID-19.

The chain carries TRBV28 and TRBJ1-1; D remains ambiguous. The germline CDR1 and CDR2 sequences are MDHEN and SYDVKM. The CDR3 loop spans 12 amino acids. Between the trimmed V and J ends, which lost 6 bases and 9 bases, there was a span of 14 bases. The CDR3 DNA reads as TGTGCCAGCAGCCTTACCCAGGATAAAGCTTTCTTT. Its protein product is CASSLTQDKAFF.

The chain uses TRBV9 and TRBJ2-7; D gene uncertain. CDR1 is SGDLS and CDR2 is YYNGEE in the germline V gene. The CDR3 spans 13 residues. Trimming removed 0 bases from V and 2 bases from J, with 6 bases in between. CDR3 in amino acids: CASSVGGPYEQYF. The CDR3 DNA reads as TGTGCCAGCAGCGTAGGAGGCCCCTACGAGCAGTACTTC. The variable domain in full, completed from reference TRBV9 and TRBJ2-7, reads DSGVTQTPKHLITATGQRVTLRCSPRSGDLSVYWYQQSLDQGLQFLIQYYNGEERAKGNILERFSAQQFPDLHSELNLSSLELGDSALYFCASSVGGPYEQYFGPGTRLTVT.

The chain recombines TRBV6-2 or TRBV6-3 with TRBJ1-5, with no clear D. Germline lookup yields CDR1 MNHEY and CDR2 SVGEGT. This CDR3 spans 14 amino acids. Trimming shortened V by 3 bases and J by 2 bases, and 8 bases separated the two germline ends. The CDR3 spells CASSYLQGNQPQHF. The CDR3 DNA reads as TGTGCCAGCAGTTATCTCCAGGGCAATCAGCCCCAGCATTTT.

J is TRBJ1-6 and V is TRBV5-1, with 9 bases aligning to TRBD1. The junction had 5 bases not matched to a gene; V was cut back by 0 bases and J by 10 bases. The CDR3 is 15 residues long. Germline-derived CDR1 and CDR2 are SGHRS and YFSETQ. The CDR3 reads CASSLGQGGESPLHF. The DNA for the CDR3 is TGCGCCAGCAGCTTGGGACAGGGGGGGGAGTCACCCCTCCACTTT. The full variable domain, rest sourced from reference TRBV5-1 and TRBJ1-6, is KAGVTQTPRYLIKTRGQQVTLSCSPISGHRSVSWYQQTPGQGLQFLFEYFSETQRNKGNFPGRFSGRQFSNSRSEMNVSTLELGDSALYLCASSLGQGGESPLHFGNGTRLTVT.

This clone showed up many times. J is TRBJ1-1 and V is TRBV7-3; 8 nucleotides agree with TRBD1. The CDR3 contains 13 residues. V lost 5 bases, J lost 4 bases, and 3 bases stayed unmatched. Looked up from germline, CDR1 is SGHTA and CDR2 is FQGTGA. CDR3 loop: CASSRTGSTEAFF. CDR3 DNA sequence: TGTGCCAGCAGCCGGACAGGGAGCACTGAAGCTTTCTTT.

V is TRBV4-1 and J is TRBJ2-7; TRBD2 might be the D (5 bases). The CDR3 is 15 amino acids. Germline CDR1 is MGHRA and CDR2 is YSYEKL. V shed 1 base and J shed 3 bases, with 13 bases lying between them. For the CDR3, the DNA is TGCGCCAGCAGCCAAGGGGAGAGAGGTGGCTACGAGCAGTACTTC. Its protein product is CASSQGERGGYEQYF.

The chain employs TRBV5-8 and TRBJ2-3, with D unclear. Trimming cost V 4 bases and J 1 base, with 13 bases left between them. CDR1 SGHTS and CDR2 YDEGEE come from the germline V gene. The length of the CDR3 is 15 residues. As DNA, the CDR3 is TGTGCCAGCAGCCTAGGAGAAAGGCGCACAGATACGCAGTATTTT. This translates into CASSLGERRTDTQYF. Full variable domain (missing parts from reference TRBV5-8 and TRBJ2-3): EAGVTQSPTHLIKTRGQQATLRCSPISGHTSVYWYQQALGLGLQFLLWYDEGEERNRGNFPPRFSGRQFPNYSSELNVNALELEDSALYLCASSLGERRTDTQYFGPGTRLTVL.

This chain joins TRBV5-5 and TRBJ2-5; D is unclear. V lost 0 bases and J 1 base, leaving 7 bases between the germline ends. Germline V gene sequence: CDR1 SGHKS, CDR2 YYEKEE (reference sequence). CDR3 length: 14 amino acids. DNA of the CDR3: TGTGCCAGCAGCTTGGGCAGGTCCCAAGAGACCCAGTACTTC. Its translation is CASSLGRSQETQYF.

The V gene is TRBV6-2 or TRBV6-3, the J gene TRBJ2-1; D not resolved. The germline gives CDR1 MNHEY, CDR2 SVGEGT. V was trimmed by 0 bases and J by 10 bases, leaving 16 bases between them. The CDR3 totals 15 residues. The CDR3 DNA sequence: TGTGCCAGCAGTTACTCCGGGTGGGTCCGCTCGGAGCAGTTCTTC. This encodes CASSYSGWVRSEQFF.

This clone appeared a single time. V usage is TRBV7-6 and J usage is TRBJ1-2; D may be TRBD1 (6 bases). The CDR3 totals 13 residues. Germline CDR1 SGHVS, CDR2 FNYEAQ. Trimming stripped 6 bases from V and 7 bases from J, with 15 bases between. The CDR3 region has the DNA TGTGCCAGCAGTTCAACAGGGTACGGTGGCTACACCTTC. Amino acid sequence: CASSSTGYGGYTF.

In nucleotides, the CDR3 is TGTGCCAGCTCACCAGAGACAGGGGGCGCAGAGACCCAGTACTTC. Translated: CASSPETGGAETQYF. This chain uses TRBV18 with TRBJ2-5; 10 nucleotides agree with TRBD1. The CDR3 runs 15 residues. V gave up 2 bases and J gave up 4 bases; unmatched junction bases: 4. Germline-derived CDR1 and CDR2 are KGHSH and LQKENI.

This chain uses TRBV6-2 or TRBV6-3 with TRBJ2-3; 11 bases match TRBD2. This CDR3 is built from 17 residues. Germline CDR1 and CDR2: MNHEY and SVGEGT. V was pared by 5 bases and J by 2 bases, with 9 bases of the junction left unmatched. CDR3 residues: CASSLSGTSGYTDTQYF. CDR3 DNA sequence: TGTGCCAGCAGTCTATCCGGGACTAGCGGTTACACAGATACGCAGTATTTT.

This sequence joins TRBV7-3 and TRBJ1-5; a weak D match, TRBD1 (5 bases). Per germline, CDR1 SGHTA and CDR2 FQGTGA. V was cut by 0 bases and J by 4 bases, with 10 bases left in between. This CDR3 comprises 15 residues. Written as DNA, the CDR3 is TGTGCCAGCAGCTTAACATCAGGGTCAAATCAGCCCCAGCATTTT. Translating it yields CASSLTSGSNQPQHF.

The chain couples TRBV5-4 to TRBJ1-2; D might be TRBD1 (5 bases). The V gene's germline CDR1 is SGHNT and CDR2 YYREEE (reference sequence). The CDR3 contains 12 residues. V dropped 4 bases and J dropped 8 bases, with 12 bases sitting between them. CDR3 in amino acids: CASSTRGDGYTF. The DNA for the CDR3 is TGTGCCAGCAGCACCCGGGGGGACGGCTACACCTTC.

The V call is TRBV7-2, the J call TRBJ2-7, with D perhaps matching TRBD1 (6 bases). The CDR3 covers 14 residues. V gave up 4 bases and J gave up 4 bases, with 14 bases separating them. Germline V gene sequence: CDR1 SGHTA, CDR2 FQGNSA. The CDR3 DNA is TGTGCCAGCAGCTCAACACAGGGTTCTTACGAGCAGTACTTC. Amino acids: CASSSTQGSYEQYF.

The V and J genes are TRBV5-1 and TRBJ2-7; D is perhaps TRBD1 (6 bases). V was pared by 5 bases and J by 2 bases, with 8 bases between. This CDR3 comprises 12 residues. Germline CDR1 SGHRS, CDR2 YFSETQ. The CDR3 protein is CASRQGAYEQYF. In DNA form, the CDR3 reads TGCGCCAGCAGACAGGGCGCCTACGAGCAGTACTTC.

The V gene is TRBV7-3, the J gene TRBJ2-1; TRBD1 aligns across 7 bases. CDR3 length: 15 residues. Looked up from germline, CDR1 is SGHTA and CDR2 is FQGTGA. V shed 5 bases, J shed 1 base, and the junction held 5 bases outside the gene matches. The DNA of the CDR3 is TGTGCCAGCAGCGGACAGGTAGCGTCCTACAATGAGCAGTTCTTC. This gives the protein CASSGQVASYNEQFF.

In its sample, this clone was seen once. This sequence joins TRBV30 and TRBJ1-5; 9 bases map to TRBD1. The CDR3 consists of 14 residues. CDR1 and CDR2 (germline): GTSNPN, SVGIG (reference sequence). V was clipped by 5 bases and J by 3 bases; unmatched bases: 5. The DNA for the CDR3 is TGTGCCTGGTCTGGGACAGGGTACAATCAGCCCCAGCATTTT. The encoded protein is CAWSGTGYNQPQHF.

V usage is TRBV11-3 and J usage is TRBJ2-3; possibly TRBD1 for D (6 bases). Germline V lookup: CDR1 SGHNT, CDR2 YENEEA. Trimming stripped 3 bases from V and 1 base from J, with 11 bases between. This CDR3 comprises 15 residues. CDR3 sequence (DNA): TGTGCCAGCAGCTTCGGTTACAGGGGCACAGATACGCAGTATTTT. It encodes CASSFGYRGTDTQYF.

This sequence joins TRBV30 and TRBJ2-3; D ambiguous. Trimming pared 5 bases from V and 2 bases from J, leaving 8 bases between. Germline V CDR1 and CDR2: GTSNPN, SVGIG (reference sequence). The CDR3 is 12 residues long. CDR3 DNA sequence: TGTGCCTGGGGACGGTACACAGATACGCAGTATTTT. Amino acids: CAWGRYTDTQYF.

The chain uses TRBV18 and TRBJ1-6, with D maybe TRBD1 (5 bases). Germline CDR1 KGHSH, CDR2 LQKENI. Trimming cost V 3 bases and J 0 bases, with 9 bases left between them. CDR3 size: 16 residues. CDR3 amino acids: CASSPQGSSYNSPLHF. The CDR3 nucleotides read TGTGCCAGCTCACCCCAGGGCAGCTCCTATAATTCACCCCTCCACTTT. Full variable domain (rest looked up from reference TRBV18 and TRBJ1-6): NAGVMQNPRHLVRRRGQEARLRCSPMKGHSHVYWYRQLPEEGLKFMVYLQKENIIDESGMPKERFSAEFPKEGPSILRIQQVVRGDSAAYFCASSPQGSSYNSPLHFGNGTRLTVT.

The rearrangement links TRBV6-2 or TRBV6-3 to TRBJ2-3; possible D gene TRBD2, 7 bases. V gave up 5 bases and J gave up 1 base, with 13 bases separating them. The CDR3 extends over 15 amino acids. Germline V gives CDR1 MNHEY, CDR2 SVGEGT. The CDR3 region is CASSPRGARTDTQYF. The CDR3 region has the DNA TGTGCCAGCAGTCCCCGGGGGGCCCGCACAGATACGCAGTATTTT.

V gene TRBV3-1 (or the pseudogene TRBV3-2) combines with J gene TRBJ1-1; 8 bases agree with TRBD1. The CDR3 contains 14 residues. Germline V CDR1 and CDR2: LGHDT, YNNKEL (reference sequence). J gave up 6 bases and V 3 bases, and 6 bases lay outside the gene matches. CDR3: CASSHTGGRAEAFF. The CDR3 DNA reads TGTGCCAGCAGCCACACAGGGGGTAGAGCTGAAGCTTTCTTT.

The genes are TRBV19 and TRBJ2-7, with 7 bases aligning to TRBD1. Per germline, CDR1 LNHDA and CDR2 SQIVND (reference sequence). CDR3 size: 14 residues. V lost 4 bases to trimming and J lost 2 bases; unmatched junction nucleotides: 5. In nucleotides, the CDR3 is TGTGCCAGTAGTACAGACAGGGTCCCCTACGAGCAGTACTTC. It codes for CASSTDRVPYEQYF.